The 14 T cell receptor beta chains below come from one sample, sequenced in a study of type 1 regulatory T cells. Via MiXCR, TCRdb re-called the reads, giving one row per CDR3 protein. This table has about 62,000 distinct CDR3 sequences, roughly 60% appearing once. The antigens these receptors bind are not known. Sequenced: cultured non-Tr1 T cells, either the whole culture or a sorted T cell fraction (not recorded which). The source is a human donor in good health.

The gene calls are TRBV10-2 and TRBJ1-5; D is uncertain. The germline CDR1 and CDR2 sequences are WSHSY and SAAADI. V lost 5 bases, J lost 4 bases, and 9 bases lay in between. There are 13 residues in the CDR3. CDR3 loop: CASSTQRNQPQHF. DNA of the CDR3: TGCGCCAGCAGTACACAGCGAAATCAGCCCCAGCATTTT.

CDR3 in amino acids: CSAGLAGSTSYEQYF. The DNA for the CDR3 is TGCAGTGCTGGACTAGCGGGATCAACCTCCTACGAGCAGTACTTC. The V and J genes are TRBV20-1 and TRBJ2-7; 12 bases agree with TRBD2. The V gene's germline CDR1 is DFQATT and CDR2 SNEGSKA (reference sequence). The CDR3 consists of 15 residues. V lost 5 bases, J lost 0 bases, and 5 bases stayed unmatched.

The V gene is TRBV7-2, the J gene TRBJ2-1; 11 positions agree with TRBD2. The CDR3 extends over 15 amino acids. With V trimmed by 5 bases and J by 4 bases, 4 bases remained unmatched. Per germline, CDR1 SGHTA and CDR2 FQGNSA. This CDR3 reads CASSQRTSGYNEQFF. DNA for the CDR3: TGTGCCAGCAGCCAGCGGACTAGCGGGTACAATGAGCAGTTCTTC.

This chain links TRBV29-1 with TRBJ1-2; 8 bases are a match to TRBD1. CDR1 is SQVTM, CDR2 ANQGSEA, per germline. This CDR3 contains 13 residues. Trimming removed 3 bases from V and 7 bases from J; junction bases left unmatched: 7. DNA of the CDR3: TGCAGCGTTGACAGGGACAGGTCGGTTGGCTACACCTTC. As protein: CSVDRDRSVGYTF.

The genes are TRBV20-1 and TRBJ2-5; D is ambiguous. The V end lost 0 bases, the J end lost 2 bases, and 13 bases lay between the germline ends. CDR3 size: 15 residues. Germline V gene data show CDR1 as DFQATT and CDR2 as SNEGSKA (reference sequence). The CDR3 sequence is CSARDGRTPQETQYF. Written as DNA, the CDR3 is TGCAGTGCTAGAGACGGTAGAACCCCTCAAGAGACCCAGTACTTC.

The chain joins TRBV5-1 to TRBJ1-1; TRBD1 might be the D (5 bases). V was pared by 0 bases and J by 4 bases, with 13 bases between. In germline, CDR1 is SGHRS, CDR2 YFSETQ. The CDR3 totals 15 residues. CDR3 loop: CASSLGLWGGTEAFF. The CDR3 coding sequence is TGCGCCAGCAGCTTGGGGCTCTGGGGGGGCACTGAAGCTTTCTTT.

The genes are TRBV20-1 and TRBJ1-5, with 10 nucleotides matching TRBD1. The V and J ends lost 1 base and 5 bases, in that order; junction bases with no gene match: 2. CDR3 size: 14 residues. Germline loops: CDR1 DFQATT, CDR2 SNEGSKA (reference sequence). The CDR3 DNA is TGCAGTGCTAGAGGACAGGGGGCAGATCAGCCCCAGCATTTT. Translated, it gives CSARGQGADQPQHF.

The rearrangement uses TRBV5-5 and TRBJ2-7, with D perhaps matching TRBD1 (6 bases). The CDR3 sequence is 13 residues long. The V gene lost 5 bases and the J gene lost 7 bases, with 16 bases spanning the gap. Germline CDR1 is SGHKS and CDR2 is YYEKEE (reference sequence). The CDR3 region is CASRPDQGNEQYF. CDR3 in DNA: TGTGCCAGCAGGCCGGATCAGGGGAATGAGCAGTACTTC.

Turning to this clonotype: This CDR3 is missing its conserved last phenylalanine or tryptophan, likely due to a read error. The chain couples TRBV6-2 or TRBV6-3 to TRBJ1-5; no definite D call. This CDR3 comprises 15 residues. CDR1 is MNHEY, CDR2 SVGEGT, per germline. Trimming took 2 bases from V and 8 from J, leaving 16 bases between them. The CDR3 sequence is CASSYLALFVEPQHY. As DNA, the CDR3 is TGTGCCAGCAGTTACCTGGCCCTCTTCGTGGAGCCCCAGCATTAT.

The V gene is TRBV19, the J gene TRBJ2-3, with D perhaps matching TRBD1 (6 bases). V gave up 8 bases and J gave up 2 bases, with 11 bases separating them. CDR3 length equals 13 residues. CDR1 and CDR2 (germline): LNHDA, SQIVND (reference sequence). The CDR3 here is CASSDSYTDTQYF. The CDR3 DNA reads as TGTGCCAGTTCGGACAGCTACACAGATACGCAGTATTTT.

The DNA for the CDR3 is TGCAGCGTTGCCCACAGCTACGAGCAGTACTTC. This translates into CSVAHSYEQYF. The chain has TRBV29-1 and TRBJ2-7; D is ambiguous. CDR3 length equals 11 residues. Germline assignment: CDR1 SQVTM and CDR2 ANQGSEA. Trimming cost V 4 bases and J 3 bases, with 7 bases left between them.

This chain connects TRBV12-3 or TRBV12-4 to TRBJ1-1; the D is unclear. Trimming took off 2 bases at V and 4 bases at J, with 11 bases between the two ends. The CDR3 contains 14 residues. This chain's CDR3 is CASSLNGKGTEAFF. The CDR3 nucleotides read TGTGCCAGCAGTTTAAATGGGAAGGGCACTGAAGCTTTCTTT.

The V and J genes are TRBV11-3 and TRBJ2-1; TRBD2 aligns across 12 bases. The CDR3 extends over 15 amino acids. J gave up 6 bases and V 1 base, and 1 base lay outside the gene matches. Looked up from germline, CDR1 is SGHNT and CDR2 is YENEEA. CDR3 nucleotides: TGTGCCAGCAGCTTAGGGACTAGCGGGACCAATGAGCAGTTCTTC. It codes for CASSLGTSGTNEQFF.

The chain links TRBV6-2 or TRBV6-3 to TRBJ2-2; 7 bases map to TRBD1. Germline CDR1 reads MNHEY; CDR2 reads SVGEGT. The CDR3 is 14 amino acids. V was clipped by 7 bases and J by 6 bases; unmatched bases: 8. CDR3 in DNA: TGTGCCAGCACTAAAACAGGGGTCCCCGGGGAGCTGTTTTTT. Its translation: CASTKTGVPGELFF.